The clone carrying this T cell receptor (beta chain) was seen a few times. Its antigen is as yet unknown. A sort by CD45RO/CCR7/CD25/CD127/CD95/CD27 yielded CD4+ naive, central memory, regulatory and stem cell-like memory cells. The data were taken from a study of beta chain features in type 1 diabetes. In the study overall: Investigators examined more than 90 million sorted cells across all samples.

Study-wide findings and caveats: Relative to healthy donors, patients appeared to have naive, central memory and Treg TCRB repertoires that were more similar. Across all four CD4+ subsets, people with type 1 diabetes showed modestly shorter TCRB CDR3s.

Expressed TCRB transcripts were sequenced because the entire RNA isolate underwent reverse transcription. Only in-frame clones appear in the TCRdb table, and some are missing; sequencing was by immunoSEQ multiplex PCR. The table has some 330,000 clones, roughly 9.6% seen once. The source is a woman aged 25 to 39 in good health. Input material: naive CD4+ T cells from blood.

CDR3 coding DNA: TGTGCCACCAGTACGATCCAGGGGACTGGAAACACCATATATTTT. Its protein is CATSTIQGTGNTIYF. This sequence joins TRBV15 and TRBJ1-3; D possibly corresponds to TRBD1 (6 bases). This CDR3 spans 15 amino acids. CDR1 and CDR2 (germline): LNHNV, YYDKDF (reference sequence). With 6 bases removed from V and 2 bases from J, the gap between germline ends came to 14 bases.